Each of the 16 T cell receptor beta chains below was sequenced from the same sample in a study of shared clonotypes between healthy human individuals. The protocol was immunoSEQ multiplex PCR, while the TCRdb copy is restricted to in-frame clones and leaves out a portion. The profile shows around 500,000 clones, 81% of them singletons. Sequencing was performed on PBMCs. Receptors were obtained from a woman aged 40 to 50 in good health. Some clones in this sample may be carry-over from other donors' samples.

This chain links TRBV7-2 with TRBJ1-2; D ambiguous. Per germline, CDR1 SGHTA and CDR2 FQGNSA. The germline V and J ends were trimmed by 5 bases and 3 bases, with 10 bases remaining between them. CDR3 length: 13 amino acids. CDR3 region: CASSVGPDYGYTF. The CDR3 DNA follows: TGTGCCAGCAGCGTAGGACCCGACTATGGCTACACCTTC.

DNA of the CDR3: TGTGCCAGCAGTTTACGGGGAGGACCGAACACCGGGGAGCTGTTTTTT. Protein: CASSLRGGPNTGELFF. This rearrangement joins TRBV27 to TRBJ2-2; weak D call: TRBD2 (6 bases). Germline V gives CDR1 MNHEY, CDR2 SMNVEV (reference sequence). CDR3 length: 16 amino acids. Trimming shortened V by 2 bases and J by 0 bases, and 10 bases separated the two germline ends.

The chain joins TRBV10-3 to TRBJ2-7; tentative D call: TRBD2 (5 bases). The CDR3 is 15 residues long. The germline CDR1 and CDR2 sequences are ENHRY and SYGVKD. The V gene lost 0 bases and the J gene lost 4 bases, with 13 bases spanning the gap. The CDR3 coding sequence is TGTGCCATCAGTGAGTCAAGGACCGGCGGGTACGAGCAGTACTTC. It translates to CAISESRTGGYEQYF.

This clone showed up just once. A single base is all that separates this from a far larger clone, so a read error is likely. This same CDR3 is encoded by further DNA sequences in the sample. The chain uses TRBV18 and TRBJ2-7, with TRBD2 matching over 10 bases. Germline CDR1 and CDR2: KGHSH and LQKENI. CDR3 length equals 15 residues. V was pared by 3 bases and J by 7 bases, with 9 bases of the junction left unmatched. CDR3: CASSPNRLAGAEQYF. As DNA, the CDR3 is TGTGCCAGCTCACCCAACAGACTAGCGGGCGCAGAGCAGTACTTC. The whole variable domain, remainder taken from reference TRBV18 and TRBJ2-7, is NAGVMQNPRHLVRRRGQEARLRCSPMKGHSHVYWYRQLPEEGLKFMVYLQKENIIDESGMPKERFSAEFPKEGPSILRIQQVVRGDSAAYFCASSPNRLAGAEQYFGPGTRLTVT.

V is TRBV4-1 and J is TRBJ2-5; D unresolved. The germline CDR1 and CDR2 sequences are MGHRA and YSYEKL. With 3 bases removed from V and 3 bases from J, the gap between germline ends came to 11 bases. The CDR3 has 14 amino acids. The CDR3 DNA is TGCGCCAGCAGCCAGTTGGTGGTTGAAGAGACCCAGTACTTC. The encoded protein is CASSQLVVEETQYF.

V is TRBV30 and J is TRBJ2-2, with D uncertain. The length of the CDR3 is 12 residues. CDR1 is GTSNPN and CDR2 is SVGIG in the germline V gene (reference sequence). V was clipped by 0 bases and J by 2 bases, with 1 base between them. In DNA form, the CDR3 reads TGTGCCTGGAGTGTTAACACCGGGGAGCTGTTTTTT. Translation gives CAWSVNTGELFF.

The chain recombines TRBV5-1 with TRBJ2-1; no clear D gene. V lost 7 bases and J 5 bases, leaving 19 bases between the germline ends. Germline assignment: CDR1 SGHRS and CDR2 YFSETQ. CDR3 length: 15 residues. CDR3 loop: CASGTGSVFNNEQFF. Written as DNA, the CDR3 is TGCGCCAGCGGAACCGGGTCAGTTTTTAACAATGAGCAGTTCTTC.

This clone was seen more than once but under ten times. The V and J genes are TRBV7-9 and TRBJ1-1; unclear D gene. Per the germline V gene, CDR1 is SEHNR and CDR2 is FQNEAQ (reference sequence). Deletions cut 5 bases from V and 4 bases from J, with 14 bases between. This CDR3 comprises 14 residues. DNA of the CDR3: TGTGCCAGCAGCCGAGCCCAGACCCGCACTGAAGCTTTCTTT. Translated, it gives CASSRAQTRTEAFF.

A note on this clone: A far more abundant clone sits one base away, making this likely a read error. Other nucleotide sequences in the sample specify the same CDR3. The CDR3 region is CAWSVGRNTEAFF. In nucleotides, the CDR3 is TGTGCCTGGAGTGTTGGGAGAAACACTGAAGCTTTCTTT. The chain links TRBV30 to TRBJ1-1; D gene uncertain. Germline V gene sequence: CDR1 GTSNPN, CDR2 SVGIG (reference sequence). This CDR3 comprises 13 residues. V gave up 0 bases and J gave up 2 bases, with 7 bases separating them.

This clone has only one observation. The chain links TRBV30 to TRBJ2-2; D ambiguous. This CDR3 has 14 residues. Germline V gene sequence: CDR1 GTSNPN, CDR2 SVGIG (reference sequence). V lost 4 bases to trimming and J lost 4 bases, with 13 bases between them. This CDR3 is CAWKDWRSTGELFF. DNA of the CDR3: TGTGCCTGGAAGGATTGGAGAAGCACCGGGGAGCTGTTTTTT.

In the case of this clone: A much larger clone lies one base from this, so it may be a read error. The gene calls are TRBV6-6 and TRBJ1-6; D not resolved. Germline V gene lookup returns CDR1 MNHNY and CDR2 SVGAGI (reference sequence). The CDR3 has 14 residues. This chain's CDR3 is CANSYSQANSPLHF. CDR3 nucleotides: TGTGCCAACAGTTACTCGCAGGCCAATTCACCCCTCCACTTT.

This sequence joins TRBV19 and TRBJ1-1; no firm D call. The CDR3 length is 15 residues. Germline loops: CDR1 LNHDA, CDR2 SQIVND (reference sequence). Trimming pared 7 bases from V and 1 base from J, leaving 16 bases between. CDR3 DNA: TGTGCCAGTAAAGACGTCGGGATCGGGAACACTGAAGCTTTCTTT. Its protein product is CASKDVGIGNTEAFF.

V is TRBV7-8 and J is TRBJ2-7; the match to TRBD1 covers 7 bases. The junction had 8 bases not matched to a gene; V was cut back by 4 bases and J by 2 bases. This CDR3 is built from 15 residues. Looked up from germline, CDR1 is SGHVS and CDR2 is FQNEAQ. CDR3 nucleotides: TGTGCCAGCAGCTCGTACCGGGACAGAGCCTACGAGCAGTACTTC. It specifies CASSSYRDRAYEQYF.

V is TRBV7-2 and J is TRBJ2-7, with 7 bases aligning to TRBD1. There are 14 residues in the CDR3. Germline trimming cut 5 bases from V and 5 bases from J; bases unmatched to any gene: 9. Germline V CDR1 and CDR2: SGHTA, FQGNSA. This CDR3 reads CASSPVGQAHEQYF. DNA for the CDR3: TGTGCCAGCAGCCCAGTCGGACAGGCTCACGAGCAGTACTTC. The variable domain in full, with the rest retrieved from reference TRBV7-2 and TRBJ2-7, is GAGVSQSPSNKVTEKGKDVELRCDPISGHTALYWYRQSLGQGLEFLIYFQGNSAPDKSGLPSDRFSAERTGGSVSTLTIQRTQQEDSAVYLCASSPVGQAHEQYFGPGTRLTVT.

The V call is TRBV2, the J call TRBJ1-5; maybe TRBD1 (5 bases). Germline assignment: CDR1 SNHLY and CDR2 FYNNEI. With 4 bases removed from V and 4 bases from J, the gap between germline ends came to 17 bases. The CDR3 runs 16 residues. The CDR3 loop reads CASSGFIDRTNQPQHF. CDR3 DNA sequence: TGTGCCAGCAGTGGGTTCATAGACAGAACTAATCAGCCCCAGCATTTT.

This clone appeared a few times. The chain has TRBV25-1 and TRBJ2-7, with unresolved D. Germline loops: CDR1 MGHDK, CDR2 SYGVNS. This CDR3 is built from 13 residues. V was shortened by 1 base and J by 3 bases, with 7 bases between the two germline ends. This CDR3 reads CASSELGYYEQYF. CDR3 bases: TGTGCCAGCAGTGAATTGGGCTACTACGAGCAGTACTTC.